This T cell receptor beta chain was sequenced in a study of cytomegalovirus exposure and HLA in healthy donors. Study-wide background: The 95 to 150 validation repertoires were produced on the same platform as the 670 or so repertoires of the first cohort. This was reported in a later analysis. Study observations and caveats: The authors enumerated 180 or so TCR beta chains as linked to cytomegalovirus. Three chains tied to CMV proved CMV antigen-specific in vitro.

TCRdb keeps only in-frame clones here, not all; method: immunoSEQ multiplex PCR. The sample contains under 200,000 clones, roughly 81% of which appear only once. The CDR3 runs to 15 residues. Germline V gene data show CDR1 as KGHSH and CDR2 as LQKENI. The V gene end was trimmed by 4 bases and the J gene end by 5 bases; junction bases not matched to a gene: 5. This clone was seen a single time. The antigen is unknown. V usage is TRBV18 and J usage is TRBJ2-5; 12 bases are a match to TRBD1. Sequenced material: PBMCs. This receptor was obtained from a woman in her twenties or thirties in good health and CMV-seronegative. The CDR3 sequence is CASSRDRGPGETQYF. The CDR3 DNA reads TGTGCCAGCTCACGGGACAGGGGGCCGGGTGAGACCCAGTACTTC.